This passage covers 10 T cell receptor beta chains from one sample sequenced in a study of blood T cell repertoires in COVID-19. TCRdb keeps only in-frame clones here, not all; method: immunoSEQ multiplex PCR. The sample lists just under 80,000 clones, 80% occurring once. Sequencing was done on a sample of peripheral blood. Source of these receptors: a woman aged 70-85 years with acute or convalescent COVID-19.

The CDR3 region is CASSEGRGGSPLHF. As DNA, the CDR3 is TGTGCCAGCAGTGAAGGCAGGGGTGGTTCACCCCTCCACTTT. V is TRBV2 and J is TRBJ1-6; TRBD1 is a possible D gene (6 bases). The V and J ends lost 1 base and 9 bases respectively, with 10 bases between them. CDR3 length: 14 residues. Germline CDR1 SNHLY, CDR2 FYNNEI.

The CDR3, as DNA: TGTGCCAGCAGTACTGGACAGGGAAGCTCCTATAATTCACCCCTCCACTTT. Translating it yields CASSTGQGSSYNSPLHF. The chain has TRBV27 and TRBJ1-6, with 8 bases lining up with TRBD1. This CDR3 has 17 residues. Germline V gives CDR1 MNHEY, CDR2 SMNVEV (reference sequence). V shed 5 bases, J shed 0 bases, and the junction held 6 bases outside the gene matches.

V usage is TRBV9 and J usage is TRBJ1-5; D may be TRBD1 (6 bases). V lost 3 bases and J lost 2, with 12 bases in between. The CDR3 loop spans 15 amino acids. Germline V gene sequence: CDR1 SGDLS, CDR2 YYNGEE. In nucleotides, the CDR3 is TGTGCCAGCAGCGGTCAGGGGCGAGGCAATCAGCCCCAGCATTTT. It is translated as CASSGQGRGNQPQHF.

The chain employs TRBV25-1 and TRBJ1-4; the match to TRBD1 covers 11 bases. This CDR3 is 16 amino acids long. J lost 6 bases, V lost 3 bases, and 6 bases had no gene match. The germline V gene has CDR1 MGHDK and CDR2 SYGVNS. CDR3 in DNA: TGTGCCAGCAGTGATACTGGGACAGGGGGGTATGAAAAACTGTTTTTT. This codes for CASSDTGTGGYEKLFF.

This chain uses TRBV25-1 with TRBJ1-6; weak D call: TRBD1 (6 bases). The V gene's germline CDR1 is MGHDK and CDR2 SYGVNS. The CDR3 length is 14 residues. V was trimmed by 4 bases and J by 9 bases, leaving 13 bases between them. The DNA of the CDR3 is TGTGCCAGCAGTGGTACAGGGACCGGTTCACCCCTCCACTTT. As protein: CASSGTGTGSPLHF.

The chain combines TRBV19 with TRBJ2-7, with 7 bases lining up with TRBD2. CDR3 length: 13 amino acids. The V and J ends lost 3 bases and 7 bases, in that order; junction bases with no gene match: 6. Germline loops: CDR1 LNHDA, CDR2 SQIVND (reference sequence). The CDR3 nucleotides are TGTGCCAGTAGTATCTCCGAAGCGGGGGAGCAGTACTTC. Protein product: CASSISEAGEQYF. Supplemented by reference TRBV19 and TRBJ2-7, the full variable domain reads DGGITQSPKYLFRKEGQNVTLSCEQNLNHDAMYWYRQDPGQGLRLIYYSQIVNDFQKGDIAEGYSVSREKKESFPLTVTSAQKNPTAFYLCASSISEAGEQYFGPGTRLTVT.

This clone was observed a handful of times. This sequence joins TRBV27 and TRBJ1-6; unclear D gene. Trimming took off 6 bases at V and 10 bases at J, with 16 bases between the two ends. Germline V gives CDR1 MNHEY, CDR2 SMNVEV (reference sequence). The CDR3 contains 14 residues. CDR3 residues: CASSSGPFHSPLHF. CDR3 nucleotides: TGTGCCAGCAGCTCCGGTCCCTTTCACTCACCCCTCCACTTT.

The chain uses TRBV19 and TRBJ2-1; 7 bases are shared with TRBD2. The CDR3 has 17 residues. Trimming cost V 5 bases and J 4 bases; bases outside gene matches: 14. The germline CDR1 and CDR2 sequences are LNHDA and SQIVND (reference sequence). The CDR3 region has the DNA TGTGCCAGTAGTCAGGATCATTTGCTAGCGGTGTACAATGAGCAGTTCTTC. Translation gives CASSQDHLLAVYNEQFF.

This sequence joins TRBV29-1 and TRBJ2-1, with 9 bases identical to TRBD1. Germline loops: CDR1 SQVTM, CDR2 ANQGSEA. The J segment lost 0 bases and the V segment lost 0 bases, leaving 12 bases of the junction unmatched. The CDR3 covers 19 residues. CDR3 bases: TGCAGCGTTGAAGATCTTCGCCTAGGGACAGGGAGCTCCTACAATGAGCAGTTCTTC. Translation gives CSVEDLRLGTGSSYNEQFF.

The V and J genes are TRBV19 and TRBJ1-1, with 9 bases lining up with TRBD1. CDR1 and CDR2 from the germline V gene are LNHDA and SQIVND (reference sequence). CDR3 length: 14 residues. J lost 3 bases, V lost 7 bases, and 6 bases had no gene match. The CDR3 spells CASTRDREDTEAFF. The DNA for the CDR3 is TGTGCCAGTACCCGGGACAGGGAGGACACTGAAGCTTTCTTT.